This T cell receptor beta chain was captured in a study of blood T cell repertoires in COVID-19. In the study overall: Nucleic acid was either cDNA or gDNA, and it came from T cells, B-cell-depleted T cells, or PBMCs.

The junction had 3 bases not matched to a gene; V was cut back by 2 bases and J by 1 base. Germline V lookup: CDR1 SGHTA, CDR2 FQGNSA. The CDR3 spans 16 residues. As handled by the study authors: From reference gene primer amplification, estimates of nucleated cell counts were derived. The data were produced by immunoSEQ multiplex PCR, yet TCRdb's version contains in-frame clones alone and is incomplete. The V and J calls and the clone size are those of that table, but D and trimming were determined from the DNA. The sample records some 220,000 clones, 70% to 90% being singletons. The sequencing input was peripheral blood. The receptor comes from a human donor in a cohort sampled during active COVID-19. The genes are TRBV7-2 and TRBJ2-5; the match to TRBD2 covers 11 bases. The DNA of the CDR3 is TGTGCCAGCAGCTTAAGGACTAGCGGGTTCCAAGAGACCCAGTACTTC. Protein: CASSLRTSGFQETQYF.